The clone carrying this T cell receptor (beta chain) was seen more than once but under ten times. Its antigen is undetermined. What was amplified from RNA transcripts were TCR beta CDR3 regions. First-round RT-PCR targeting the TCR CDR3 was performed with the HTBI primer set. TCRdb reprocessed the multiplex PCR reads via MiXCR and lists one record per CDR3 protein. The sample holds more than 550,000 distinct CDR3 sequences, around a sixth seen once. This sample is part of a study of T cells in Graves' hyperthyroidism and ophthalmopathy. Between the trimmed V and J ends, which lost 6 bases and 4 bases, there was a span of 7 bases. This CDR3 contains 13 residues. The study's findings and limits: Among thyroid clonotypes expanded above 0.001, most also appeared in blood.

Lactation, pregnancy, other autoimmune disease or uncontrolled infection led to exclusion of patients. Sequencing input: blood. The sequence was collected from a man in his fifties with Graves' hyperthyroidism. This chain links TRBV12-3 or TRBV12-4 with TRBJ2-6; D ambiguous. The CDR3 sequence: CASRSLGANVLTF. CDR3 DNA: TGTGCCAGCAGATCACTGGGGGCCAACGTCCTGACTTTC.